This entry is about one T cell receptor (beta chain). This sample was included in a study of cytomegalovirus exposure and HLA in healthy donors. In germline, CDR1 is SQVTM, CDR2 ANQGSEA. The CDR3 length is 12 residues. Unmatched junction bases numbered 8, after V lost 3 bases and J lost 14 bases. Sequencing used immunoSEQ multiplex PCR; TCRdb keeps in-frame clones, though not all of them. The sample records tens of thousands of clones, around 84% being singletons. Sequenced material: PBMCs. The chain links TRBV29-1 to TRBJ2-1; 9 bases are shared with TRBD2. The source is a man aged 18 to 30 in good health and CMV-seropositive. Here the CDR3 reads CSVDPAGGPEFF. CDR3 bases: TGCAGCGTTGACCCGGCGGGAGGGCCTGAGTTCTTC.